The T cell receptor beta chain under discussion was sequenced for a study of cytomegalovirus exposure and HLA in healthy donors. Study-wide background: Both the 120 or so validation repertoires and the 500 to 700 first-cohort repertoires used the same platform, as reported by a later analysis.

CDR3 size: 16 residues. Between the trimmed V and J ends, which lost 3 bases and 0 bases, there was a span of 11 bases. CDR1 is LGHNA, CDR2 YNFKEQ, per germline. Study-level findings and limits: Most TCR sequences were seen very rarely across donors, but some public TCRs occurred in many. According to a subsequent analysis, TCR clusters identified in the first cohort showed a tendency to co-occur across the approximately 120 validation repertoires.

Concerning this clone: The antigen is undetermined.

The table came from immunoSEQ multiplex PCR; TCRdb's copy has only in-frame clones and leaves some out. This table has roughly 59,000 clones, around 92% appearing once. This TCR derives from a man in his late teens or twenties in good health and CMV-seropositive. The sequencing sample was made of PBMCs. The chain is built from TRBV4-2 and TRBJ1-4; D possibly corresponds to TRBD1 (5 bases). The CDR3 DNA reads as TGTGCCAGCAGCCAGGGTGACAGTGCAACTAATGAAAAACTGTTTTTT. This sequence encodes CASSQGDSATNEKLFF.